This TCR beta chain was sequenced during a study of cytomegalovirus exposure and HLA in healthy donors. The CDR3 length is 13 residues. The V gene lost 8 bases and the J gene lost 0 bases, with 8 bases spanning the gap. In germline, CDR1 is LNHDA, CDR2 SQIVND (reference sequence). Study-level results: Later analysis showed TCR association rates varying by HLA locus, highest for DRB1 and lowest for HLA-C. Reportedly, TCR beta sequences accurately predicted HLA-A and HLA-B alleles in most subjects. The authors later found HLA-associated TCR beta chains more clonally expanded than equally common others.

On this clone itself: Its specificity is unknown.

A multiplex PCR was run with 60 Vbeta primers and 13 Jbeta primers. Generated by immunoSEQ multiplex PCR, the TCRdb table keeps only in-frame clones and is missing some. Here the sample spans some 210,000 clones, around 73% being singletons. This sequence joins TRBV19 and TRBJ1-5; a weak D match, TRBD1 (6 bases). The sample consisted of PBMCs. The TCR originated in a male donor in good health and CMV-seronegative. The CDR3 loop reads CASEQGSNQPQHF. CDR3 in DNA: TGTGCCAGTGAACAGGGTAGCAATCAGCCCCAGCATTTT.